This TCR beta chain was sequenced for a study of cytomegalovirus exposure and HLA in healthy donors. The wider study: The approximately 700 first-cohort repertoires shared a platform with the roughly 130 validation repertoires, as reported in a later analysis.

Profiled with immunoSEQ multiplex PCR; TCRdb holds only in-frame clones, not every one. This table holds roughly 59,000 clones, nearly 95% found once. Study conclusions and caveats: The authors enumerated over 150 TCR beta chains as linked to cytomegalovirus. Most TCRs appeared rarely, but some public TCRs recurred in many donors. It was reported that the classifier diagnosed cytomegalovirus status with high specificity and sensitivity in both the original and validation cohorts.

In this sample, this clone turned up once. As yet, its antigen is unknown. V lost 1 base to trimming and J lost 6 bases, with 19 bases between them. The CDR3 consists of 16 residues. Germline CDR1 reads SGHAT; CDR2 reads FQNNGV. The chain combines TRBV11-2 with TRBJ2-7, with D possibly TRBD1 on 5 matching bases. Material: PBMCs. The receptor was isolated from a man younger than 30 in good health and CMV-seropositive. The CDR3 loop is CASSLVSGRVGSEQYF. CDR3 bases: TGTGCCAGCAGCTTAGTCTCCGGCAGGGTCGGCTCCGAGCAGTACTTC.